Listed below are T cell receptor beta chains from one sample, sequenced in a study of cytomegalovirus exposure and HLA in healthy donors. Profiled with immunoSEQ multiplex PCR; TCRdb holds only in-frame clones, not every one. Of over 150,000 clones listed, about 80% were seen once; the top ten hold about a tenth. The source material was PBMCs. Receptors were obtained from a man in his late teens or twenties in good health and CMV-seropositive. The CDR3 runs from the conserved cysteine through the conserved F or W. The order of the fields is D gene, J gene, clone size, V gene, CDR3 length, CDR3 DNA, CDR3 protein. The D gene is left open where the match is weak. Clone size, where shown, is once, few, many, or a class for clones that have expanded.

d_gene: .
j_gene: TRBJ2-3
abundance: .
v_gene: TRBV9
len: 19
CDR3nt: TGTGCCAGCAGCGCTAGGACTAGCAGGGGGGAGAAGGGCACAGATACGCAGTATTTT
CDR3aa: CASSARTSRGEKGTDTQYF

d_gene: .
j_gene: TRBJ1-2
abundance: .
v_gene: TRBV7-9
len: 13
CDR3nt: TGTGCCAGCAGCTTAGATTCCAGCTATGGCTACACCTTC
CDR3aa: CASSLDSSYGYTF

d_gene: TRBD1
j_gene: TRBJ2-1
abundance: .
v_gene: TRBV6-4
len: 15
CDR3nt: TGTGCCAGCAGTCTAAACCCGGACAGGGTGCGGGAGCAGTTCTTC
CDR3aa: CASSLNPDRVREQFF

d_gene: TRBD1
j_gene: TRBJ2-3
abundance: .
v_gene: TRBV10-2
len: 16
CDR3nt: TGCGCCAGCAGTGACCGACAGGGGGCTAGCACAGATACGCAGTATTTT
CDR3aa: CASSDRQGASTDTQYF

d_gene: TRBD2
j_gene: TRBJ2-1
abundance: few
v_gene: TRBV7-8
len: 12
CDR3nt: TGTGCCAGCAGCTACAGCGGGGGTAGTCCGTTCTTC
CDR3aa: CASSYSGGSPFF

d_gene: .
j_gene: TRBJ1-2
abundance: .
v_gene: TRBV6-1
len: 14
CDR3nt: TGTGCCAGCAGTATTTCCAGGGCGAACTATGGCTACACCTTC
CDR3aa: CASSISRANYGYTF

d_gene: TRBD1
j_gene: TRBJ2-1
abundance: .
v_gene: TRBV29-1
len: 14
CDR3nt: TGCAGCGCCCGCGGGACAGGGTCCTACAATGAGCAGTTCTTC
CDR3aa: CSARGTGSYNEQFF

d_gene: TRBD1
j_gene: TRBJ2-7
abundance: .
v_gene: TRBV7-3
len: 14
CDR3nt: TGTGCCAGCAGCTTAGAGGGGGCGTTTGGCGAGCAGTACTTC
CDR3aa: CASSLEGAFGEQYF

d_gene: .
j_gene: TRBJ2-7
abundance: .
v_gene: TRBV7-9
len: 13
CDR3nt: TGTGCCAGCAGCTCCGAGAGACACTACGAGCAGTACTTC
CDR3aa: CASSSERHYEQYF

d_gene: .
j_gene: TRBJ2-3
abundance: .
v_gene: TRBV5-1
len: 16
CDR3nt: TGCGCCAGCAGCTCCCTGGGAGCGGGTGTCACAGATACGCAGTATTTT
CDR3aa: CASSSLGAGVTDTQYF

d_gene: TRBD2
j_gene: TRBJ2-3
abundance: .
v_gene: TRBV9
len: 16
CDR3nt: TGTGCCAGCAGCGTAGCTCCTAGCGGGAGAACAGATACGCAGTATTTT
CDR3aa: CASSVAPSGRTDTQYF

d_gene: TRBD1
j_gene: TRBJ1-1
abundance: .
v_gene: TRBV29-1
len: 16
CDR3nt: TGCAGCGTTGTACCCTGGGACAGGGTAGGCGGCACTGAAGCTTTTTTT
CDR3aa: CSVVPWDRVGGTEAFF

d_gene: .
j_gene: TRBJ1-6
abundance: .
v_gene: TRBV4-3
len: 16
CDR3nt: TGCGCCAGCAGCCTCCGGGAGAGCCGTCTAACTTCACCCCTCCACTTT
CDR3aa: CASSLRESRLTSPLHF

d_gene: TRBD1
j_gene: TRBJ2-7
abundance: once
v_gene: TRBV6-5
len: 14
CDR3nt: TGTGCCAGCAGCCGGGACAGGGTCCCCTACGAGCAGTACTTC
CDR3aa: CASSRDRVPYEQYF

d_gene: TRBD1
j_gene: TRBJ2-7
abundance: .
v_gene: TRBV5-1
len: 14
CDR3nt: TGCGCCAGCAGCCCCCGGGACAGGTCTCACGAGCAGTACTTC
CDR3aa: CASSPRDRSHEQYF

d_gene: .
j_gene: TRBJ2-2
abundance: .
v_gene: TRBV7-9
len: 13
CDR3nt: TGTGCCAGCCGCTCGGGGAACACCGGGGAGCTGTTTTTT
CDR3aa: CASRSGNTGELFF

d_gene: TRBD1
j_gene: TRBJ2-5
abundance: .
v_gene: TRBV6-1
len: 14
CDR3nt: TGTGCCAGCAGTGGTGACAGGGGACAAGAGACCCAGTACTTC
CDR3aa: CASSGDRGQETQYF

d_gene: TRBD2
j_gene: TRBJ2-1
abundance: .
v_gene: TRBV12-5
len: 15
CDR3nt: TGTGCTAGTGGTAGGAGCGGGGGGGATGTCGGTGAGCAGTTCTTC
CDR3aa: CASGRSGGDVGEQFF

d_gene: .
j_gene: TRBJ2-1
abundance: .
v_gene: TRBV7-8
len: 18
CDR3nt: TGTGCCAGCCGACCCCGAGGAGCACCCCCCTATACAGGGAATGAGCAGTTCTTC
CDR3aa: CASRPRGAPPYTGNEQFF

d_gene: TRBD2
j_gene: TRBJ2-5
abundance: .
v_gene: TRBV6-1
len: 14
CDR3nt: TGTGCCAGCACGGCAGCGGGACACCAAGAGACCCAGTACTTC
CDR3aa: CASTAAGHQETQYF

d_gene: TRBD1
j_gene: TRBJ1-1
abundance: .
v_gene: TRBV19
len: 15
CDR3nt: TGTGCCAGTAGTATACAGGGGGCGATGAGCACTGAAGCTTTCTTT
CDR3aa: CASSIQGAMSTEAFF

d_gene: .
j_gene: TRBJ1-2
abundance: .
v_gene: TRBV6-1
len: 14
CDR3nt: TGTGCCAGCAGTGAAGCTTTACAAATCTATGGCTACACCTTC
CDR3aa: CASSEALQIYGYTF

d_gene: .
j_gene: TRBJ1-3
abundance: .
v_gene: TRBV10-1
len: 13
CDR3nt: TGCGCCAGCAGTCTTGACAGGGGAAACACCATATATTTT
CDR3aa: CASSLDRGNTIYF

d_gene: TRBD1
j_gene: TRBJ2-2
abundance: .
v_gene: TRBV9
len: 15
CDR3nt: TGTGCCAGCAGCTTGAGGGACAGTTACACCGGGGAGCTGTTTTTT
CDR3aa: CASSLRDSYTGELFF

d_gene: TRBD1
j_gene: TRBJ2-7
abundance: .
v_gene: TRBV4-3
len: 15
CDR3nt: TGCGCCAGCAGCCGACGGACAGGGGGCACCTACGAGCAGTACTTC
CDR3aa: CASSRRTGGTYEQYF

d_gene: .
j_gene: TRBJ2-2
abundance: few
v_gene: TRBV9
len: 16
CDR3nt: TGTGCCAGCACCCAACACTCGGGATCGAACACCGGGGAGCTGTTTTTT
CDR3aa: CASTQHSGSNTGELFF

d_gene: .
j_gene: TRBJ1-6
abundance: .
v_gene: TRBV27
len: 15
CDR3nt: TGTGCCAGTCGGGGGGAAAACTCCTATAATTCACCCCCCCACTTT
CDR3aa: CASRGENSYNSPPHF

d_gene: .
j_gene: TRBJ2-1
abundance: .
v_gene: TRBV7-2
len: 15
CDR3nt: TGTGCCAGCACTCACGAGAGGGTTATTTCACGGGAGCAGTTCTTC
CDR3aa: CASTHERVISREQFF

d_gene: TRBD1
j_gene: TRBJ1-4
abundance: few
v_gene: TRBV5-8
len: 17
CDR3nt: TGTGCCAGCAGCAACACCGGGACAGGGATTCCTAATGAAAAACTGTTTTTT
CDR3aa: CASSNTGTGIPNEKLFF

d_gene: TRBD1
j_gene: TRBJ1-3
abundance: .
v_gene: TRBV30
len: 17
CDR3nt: TGTGCCTGGAGTGCCTTGGACAGGGGATTTTCTGGAAACACCATATATTTT
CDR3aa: CAWSALDRGFSGNTIYF

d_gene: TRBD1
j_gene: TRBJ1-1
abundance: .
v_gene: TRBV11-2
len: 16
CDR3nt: TGTGCCAGCAGCACAGGACAGGGGACGCGGGGGACTGAAGCTTTCTTT
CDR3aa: CASSTGQGTRGTEAFF

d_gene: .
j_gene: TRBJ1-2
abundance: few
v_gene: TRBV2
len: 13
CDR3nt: TGTGCCAGCAGGGCAACAGGGTTAGGTGGCTACACCTTC
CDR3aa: CASRATGLGGYTF

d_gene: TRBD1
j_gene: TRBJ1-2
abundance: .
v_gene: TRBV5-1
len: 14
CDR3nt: TGCGCCAGCAGCATTCGGACAGGGAACTATGGCTACACCTTC
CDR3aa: CASSIRTGNYGYTF

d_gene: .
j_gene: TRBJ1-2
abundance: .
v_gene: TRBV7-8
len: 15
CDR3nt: TGTGCCAGCAGCCCCTTTCAAAGCGGGGGCTATGGCTACACCTTC
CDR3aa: CASSPFQSGGYGYTF